This T cell receptor beta chain is drawn from a study of vaccination and CD4 T cells after COVID-19. Study summary: In culture, cells were exposed to overlapping spike peptides from SARS-CoV-2, HCoV-NL63, HCoV-OC43 and HCoV-229E. Study observations and caveats: Convalescent patients showed a median roughly 85% of reactive clones that were seen only post-vaccination.

The V end lost 6 bases, the J end lost 9 bases, and 12 bases lay between the germline ends. The CDR3 has 12 residues. Germline assignment: CDR1 MGHRA and CDR2 YSYEKL. Concerning this clonotype itself: Antigen specificity is unknown.

Oncomine TCR Beta short-read sequencing was applied to DNA from cultured CD4+ T cells. From CD4+ T cells that had been cultured, genomic DNA was extracted. Using its own MiXCR run on the PCR reads, TCRdb lists one record per CDR3 protein. The sample shows about 15,000 distinct CDR3 sequences, approximately 53% of them seen only once. Indicated treatment: approximately 9-day PBMC culture with coronavirus spike peptide pools or control peptides (ViraFEST assay). The sequence was collected from a human donor who had recovered from COVID-19. V gene TRBV4-1 combines with J gene TRBJ2-1; tentative D call: TRBD1 (6 bases). Sequenced sample: CD4+ T cells from blood, cultured in vitro. Written as DNA, the CDR3 is TGCGCCAGCAGGGCCTTGGGGGCTGAGCAGTTCTTC. Its translation is CASRALGAEQFF.